Sequencing of this T cell receptor beta chain was carried out in a study of T cell repertoires in cytomegalovirus infection. At the level of the study: Through public TCR beta signatures, both CMV infection and matching HLA type were indicated.

TCRdb itself ran the reads through MiXCR, one entry per CDR3 protein. The data hold approximately 730,000 distinct CDR3 sequences, with 25% to 35% observed a single time. This clonotype has ten or more counts. Its antigen is not identified. This CDR3 region has 13 residues. Germline-derived CDR1 and CDR2 are MNHNY and SVGAGI (reference sequence). Trimming cost V 7 bases and J 4 bases, with 11 bases left between them. Findings and limits, study-wide: Clonotype analysis showed dominance of the ex vivo response by HLA-C-restricted CMV-specific TCR beta clonotypes. There were carriers of CMV plus the relevant HLA, and cumulative public TCR beta family frequency identified them.

The sequence derives from a human donor in good health (CMV status not recorded). Some clones in this sample may be carry-over from other donors' samples. The chain uses TRBV6-6 and TRBJ1-3; weak D call: TRBD1 (5 bases). The source was cultured CD8+ T cells from PBMCs, collected from culture after CMV antigen stimulation. CDR3 bases: TGTGCCAGCATTCCGACAGCAGGAAACACCATATATTTT. Its protein product is CASIPTAGNTIYF.